The text below deals with one TCR beta chain. Its antigen remains unidentified. These data belong to a study of cytomegalovirus exposure and HLA in healthy donors. Whole-study findings and limits: The classifier reportedly diagnosed cytomegalovirus status with high sensitivity and specificity. Among TCR beta chains, those listed as cytomegalovirus-associated numbered about 150.

Some clones are missing from TCRdb's copy, which holds only in-frame ones; the method was immunoSEQ multiplex PCR. The sample contains some 80,000 clones, roughly 96% of which appear only once. The germline V gene encodes CDR1 SGDLS and CDR2 YYNGEE. The CDR3 extends over 14 amino acids. V was shortened by 0 bases and J by 2 bases, with 8 bases between the two germline ends. The donors were part of the approximately 120-subject validation cohort, which stood apart from the approximately 640-subject first cohort. Source material: PBMCs. The chain recombines TRBV9 with TRBJ2-5, with D possibly being TRBD2 (6 bases). This clonotype originated in a woman aged 18-29 years in good health and CMV-seronegative. The CDR3 region has the DNA TGTGCCAGCAGCGTAGGGCTAGCGCAAGAGACCCAGTACTTC. This encodes CASSVGLAQETQYF.